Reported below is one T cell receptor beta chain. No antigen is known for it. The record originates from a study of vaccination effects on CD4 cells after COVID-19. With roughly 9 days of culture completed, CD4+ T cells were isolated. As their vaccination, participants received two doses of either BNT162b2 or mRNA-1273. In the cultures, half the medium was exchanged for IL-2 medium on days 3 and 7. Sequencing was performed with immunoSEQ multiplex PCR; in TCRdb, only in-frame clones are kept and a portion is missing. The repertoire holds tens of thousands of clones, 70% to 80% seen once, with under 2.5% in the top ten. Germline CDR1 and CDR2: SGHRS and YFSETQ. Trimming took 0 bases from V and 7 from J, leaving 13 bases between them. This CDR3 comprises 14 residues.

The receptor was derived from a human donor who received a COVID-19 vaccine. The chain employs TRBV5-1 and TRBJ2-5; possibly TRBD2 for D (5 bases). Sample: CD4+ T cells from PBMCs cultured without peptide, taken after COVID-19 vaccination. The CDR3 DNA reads TGCGCCAGCAGCTTGGATTCGTCGGGGTGGACCCAGTACTTC. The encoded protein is CASSLDSSGWTQYF.